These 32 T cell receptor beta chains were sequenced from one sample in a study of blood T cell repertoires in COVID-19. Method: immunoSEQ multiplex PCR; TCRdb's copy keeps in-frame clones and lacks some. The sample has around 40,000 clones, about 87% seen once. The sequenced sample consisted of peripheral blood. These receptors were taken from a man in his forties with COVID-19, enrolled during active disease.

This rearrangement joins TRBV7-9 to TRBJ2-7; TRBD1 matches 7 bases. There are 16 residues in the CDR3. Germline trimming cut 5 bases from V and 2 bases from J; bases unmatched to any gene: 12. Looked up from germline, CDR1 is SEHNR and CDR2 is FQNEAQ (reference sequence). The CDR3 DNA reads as TGTGCCAGCAGCCGAGGCCGGGCAGGGGGACCCTACGAGCAGTACTTC. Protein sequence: CASSRGRAGGPYEQYF.

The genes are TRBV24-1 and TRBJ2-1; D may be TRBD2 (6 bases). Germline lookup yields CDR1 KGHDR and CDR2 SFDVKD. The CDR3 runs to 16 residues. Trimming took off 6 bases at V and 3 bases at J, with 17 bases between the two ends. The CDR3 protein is CATSKRPGAYYNEQFF. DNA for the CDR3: TGTGCCACCAGTAAACGTCCGGGAGCTTACTACAATGAGCAGTTCTTC.

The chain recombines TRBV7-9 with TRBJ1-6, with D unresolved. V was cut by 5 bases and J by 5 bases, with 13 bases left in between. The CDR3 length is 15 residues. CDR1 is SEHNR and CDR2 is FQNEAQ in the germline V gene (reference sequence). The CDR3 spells CASSPYGDNNSPLHF. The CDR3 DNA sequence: TGTGCCAGCAGCCCCTACGGGGATAATAATTCACCCCTCCACTTT.

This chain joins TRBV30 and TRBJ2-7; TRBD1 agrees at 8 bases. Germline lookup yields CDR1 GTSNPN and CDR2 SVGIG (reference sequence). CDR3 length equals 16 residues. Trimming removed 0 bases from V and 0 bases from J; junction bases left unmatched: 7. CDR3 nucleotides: TGTGCCTGGAGTGTACTCGGACAGGGTCGCTCCTACGAGCAGTACTTC. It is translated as CAWSVLGQGRSYEQYF.

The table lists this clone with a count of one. This chain's CDR3 is CASSLRGGGSYSYNEQFF. In nucleotides, the CDR3 is TGTGCCAGCAGCTTGAGAGGGGGTGGGTCCTACTCCTACAATGAGCAGTTCTTC. The V gene is TRBV5-6, the J gene TRBJ2-1, with D possibly matching TRBD1 (6 bases). V lost 1 base and J 0 bases, leaving 17 bases between the germline ends. Germline CDR1 is SGHDT and CDR2 is YYEEEE. CDR3 length: 18 residues.

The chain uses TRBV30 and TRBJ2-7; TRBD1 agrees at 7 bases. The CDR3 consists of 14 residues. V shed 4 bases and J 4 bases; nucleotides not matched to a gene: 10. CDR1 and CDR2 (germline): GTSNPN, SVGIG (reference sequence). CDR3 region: CAWNTGELGYEQYF. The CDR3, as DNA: TGTGCCTGGAACACAGGGGAGCTGGGGTACGAGCAGTACTTC.

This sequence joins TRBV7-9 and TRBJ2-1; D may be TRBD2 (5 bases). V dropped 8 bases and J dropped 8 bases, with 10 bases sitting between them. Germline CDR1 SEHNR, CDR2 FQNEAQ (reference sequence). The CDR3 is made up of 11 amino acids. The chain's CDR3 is CASYRGYEQFF. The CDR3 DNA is TGTGCCAGCTACCGAGGGTATGAGCAGTTCTTC.

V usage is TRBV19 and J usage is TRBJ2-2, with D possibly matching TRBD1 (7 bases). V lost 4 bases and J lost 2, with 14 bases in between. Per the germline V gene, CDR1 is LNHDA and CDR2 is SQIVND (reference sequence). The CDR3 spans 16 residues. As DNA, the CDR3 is TGTGCCAGTAGTAAGCAGGGGGAGGTAAACACCGGGGAGCTGTTTTTT. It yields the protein CASSKQGEVNTGELFF.

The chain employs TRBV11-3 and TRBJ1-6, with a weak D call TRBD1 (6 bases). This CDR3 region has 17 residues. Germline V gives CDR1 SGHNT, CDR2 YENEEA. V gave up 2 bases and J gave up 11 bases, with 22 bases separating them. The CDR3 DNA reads TGTGCCAGCAGCTTATCAAATTCCGGGACACGGTTGGCACCCCTCCACTTT. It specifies CASSLSNSGTRLAPLHF.

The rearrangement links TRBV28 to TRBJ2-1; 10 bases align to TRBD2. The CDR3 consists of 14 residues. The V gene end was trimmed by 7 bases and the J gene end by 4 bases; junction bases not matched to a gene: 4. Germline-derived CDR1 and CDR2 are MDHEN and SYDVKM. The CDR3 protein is CASIPGLAYNEQFF. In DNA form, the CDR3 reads TGTGCCAGCATTCCGGGACTAGCGTACAATGAGCAGTTCTTC.

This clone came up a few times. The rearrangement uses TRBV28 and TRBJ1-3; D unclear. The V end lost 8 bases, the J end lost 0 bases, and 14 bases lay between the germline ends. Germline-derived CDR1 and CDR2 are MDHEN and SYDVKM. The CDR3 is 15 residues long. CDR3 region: CASLARGPSGNTIYF. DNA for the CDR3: TGTGCCAGCCTAGCCAGAGGCCCCTCTGGAAACACCATATATTTT.

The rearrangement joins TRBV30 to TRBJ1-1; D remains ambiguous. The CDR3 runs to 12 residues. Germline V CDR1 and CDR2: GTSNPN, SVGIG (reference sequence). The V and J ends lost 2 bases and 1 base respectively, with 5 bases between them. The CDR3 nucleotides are TGTGCCTGGAGTCAGGAGAACACTGAAGCTTTCTTT. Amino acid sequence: CAWSQENTEAFF.

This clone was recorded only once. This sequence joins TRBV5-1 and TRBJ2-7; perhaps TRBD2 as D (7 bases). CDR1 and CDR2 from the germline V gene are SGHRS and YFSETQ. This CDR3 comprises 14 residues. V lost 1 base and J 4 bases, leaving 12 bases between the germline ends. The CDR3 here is CASSLPGEGYEQYF. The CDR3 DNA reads TGCGCCAGCAGCTTGCCAGGGGAGGGGTACGAGCAGTACTTC. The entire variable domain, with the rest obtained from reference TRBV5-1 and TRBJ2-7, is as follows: KAGVTQTPRYLIKTRGQQVTLSCSPISGHRSVSWYQQTPGQGLQFLFEYFSETQRNKGNFPGRFSGRQFSNSRSEMNVSTLELGDSALYLCASSLPGEGYEQYFGPGTRLTVT.

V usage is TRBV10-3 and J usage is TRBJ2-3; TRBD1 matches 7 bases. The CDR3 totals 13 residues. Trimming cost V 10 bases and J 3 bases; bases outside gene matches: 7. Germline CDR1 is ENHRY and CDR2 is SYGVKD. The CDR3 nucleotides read TGTGCCACCAGCGAGGGGGCGACAGATACGCAGTATTTT. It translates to CATSEGATDTQYF.

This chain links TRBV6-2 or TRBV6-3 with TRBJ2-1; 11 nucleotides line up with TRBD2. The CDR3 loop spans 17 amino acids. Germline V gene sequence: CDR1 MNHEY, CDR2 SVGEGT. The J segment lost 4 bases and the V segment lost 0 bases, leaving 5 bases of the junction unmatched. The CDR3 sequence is CASSYSPTSGVYNEQFF. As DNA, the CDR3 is TGTGCCAGCAGTTACTCCCCGACTAGCGGGGTGTACAATGAGCAGTTCTTC.

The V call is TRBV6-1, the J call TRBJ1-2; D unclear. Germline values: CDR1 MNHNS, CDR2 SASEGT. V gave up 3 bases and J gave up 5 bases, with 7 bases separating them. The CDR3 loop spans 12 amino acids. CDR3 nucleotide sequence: TGTGCCAGCAGTGAGGCCCTGTATGGCTACACCTTC. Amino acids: CASSEALYGYTF.

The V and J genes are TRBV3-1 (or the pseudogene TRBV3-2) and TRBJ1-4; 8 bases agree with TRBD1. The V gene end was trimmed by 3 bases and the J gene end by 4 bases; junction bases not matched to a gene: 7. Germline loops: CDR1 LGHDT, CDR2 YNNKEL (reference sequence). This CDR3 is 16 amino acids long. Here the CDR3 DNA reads TGTGCCAGCAGCCAGTTGATGACAGGGGTTAATGAAAAACTGTTTTTT. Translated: CASSQLMTGVNEKLFF.

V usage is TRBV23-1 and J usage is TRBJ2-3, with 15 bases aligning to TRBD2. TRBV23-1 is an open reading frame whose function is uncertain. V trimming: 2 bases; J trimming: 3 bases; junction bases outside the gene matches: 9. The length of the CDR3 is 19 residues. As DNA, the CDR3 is TGCGCCAGCAGTCAACCTTGGACTAGCGGGAGGGTTCCGACAGATACGCAGTATTTT. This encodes CASSQPWTSGRVPTDTQYF.

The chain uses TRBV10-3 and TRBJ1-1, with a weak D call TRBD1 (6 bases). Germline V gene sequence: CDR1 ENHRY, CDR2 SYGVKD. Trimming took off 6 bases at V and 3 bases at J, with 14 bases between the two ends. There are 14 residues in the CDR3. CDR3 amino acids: CAIRGYRDDTEAFF. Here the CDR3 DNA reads TGTGCCATCAGGGGCTACAGGGACGACACTGAAGCTTTCTTT.

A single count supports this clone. Written as DNA, the CDR3 is TGTGCCAGCAGCTCGAGGACAGAGGGGATTGAAGCTTTCTTT. Its protein product is CASSSRTEGIEAFF. This chain links TRBV11-3 with TRBJ1-1; D possibly corresponds to TRBD1 (6 bases). The V gene's germline CDR1 is SGHNT and CDR2 YENEEA. This CDR3 is 14 amino acids long. V shed 4 bases and J shed 7 bases, with 16 bases lying between them.

CDR3: CASSGRTGNEQFF. The CDR3 DNA reads TGTGCCAGCAGCGGGAGGACGGGCAATGAGCAGTTCTTC. The chain joins TRBV5-4 to TRBJ2-1, with D possibly matching TRBD2 (6 bases). This CDR3 is built from 13 residues. Germline V gene lookup returns CDR1 SGHNT and CDR2 YYREEE (reference sequence). V was cut by 4 bases and J by 6 bases, with 11 bases left in between.

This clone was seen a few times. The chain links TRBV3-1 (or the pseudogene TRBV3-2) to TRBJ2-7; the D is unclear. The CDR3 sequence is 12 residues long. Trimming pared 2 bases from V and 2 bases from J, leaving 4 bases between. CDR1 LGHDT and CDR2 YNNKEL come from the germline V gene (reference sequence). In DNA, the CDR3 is TGTGCCAGCAGCCAAATCGCCTACGAGCAGTACTTC. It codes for CASSQIAYEQYF.

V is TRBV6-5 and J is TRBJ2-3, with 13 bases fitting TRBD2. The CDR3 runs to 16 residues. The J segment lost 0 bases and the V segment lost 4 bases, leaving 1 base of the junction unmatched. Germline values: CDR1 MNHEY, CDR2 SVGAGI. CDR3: CASSSGLAGSTDTQYF. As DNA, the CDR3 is TGTGCCAGCAGTTCGGGACTAGCGGGGAGCACAGATACGCAGTATTTT.

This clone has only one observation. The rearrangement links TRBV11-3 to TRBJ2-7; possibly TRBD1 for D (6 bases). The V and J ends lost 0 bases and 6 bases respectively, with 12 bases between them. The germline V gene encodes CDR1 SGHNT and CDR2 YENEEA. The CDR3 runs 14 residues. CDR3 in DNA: TGTGCCAGCAGCTTAGAGTCCAGGGGTGGCGAGCAGTACTTC. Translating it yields CASSLESRGGEQYF.

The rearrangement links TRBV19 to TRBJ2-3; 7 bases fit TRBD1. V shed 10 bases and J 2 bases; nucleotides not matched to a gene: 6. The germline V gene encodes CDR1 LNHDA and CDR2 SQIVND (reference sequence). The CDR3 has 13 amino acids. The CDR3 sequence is CATRTGNTDTQYF. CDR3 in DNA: TGTGCCACCAGGACAGGCAACACAGATACGCAGTATTTT.

CDR3 in DNA: TGTGCCAGCAGTCAGGGGCCGGCCGGGGAGCTGTTTTTT. Translating gives CASSQGPAGELFF. The rearrangement uses TRBV6-4 and TRBJ2-2; D may be TRBD1 (6 bases). Trimming pared 5 bases from V and 6 bases from J, leaving 10 bases between. The germline CDR1 and CDR2 sequences are MRHNA and SNTAGT. The CDR3 covers 13 residues.

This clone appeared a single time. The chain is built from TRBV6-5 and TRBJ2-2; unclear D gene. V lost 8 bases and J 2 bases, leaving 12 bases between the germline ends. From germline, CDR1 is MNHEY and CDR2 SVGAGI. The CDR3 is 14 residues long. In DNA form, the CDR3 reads TGTGCCAGCTCATTAGGAGTTAACACCGGGGAGCTGTTTTTT. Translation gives CASSLGVNTGELFF.

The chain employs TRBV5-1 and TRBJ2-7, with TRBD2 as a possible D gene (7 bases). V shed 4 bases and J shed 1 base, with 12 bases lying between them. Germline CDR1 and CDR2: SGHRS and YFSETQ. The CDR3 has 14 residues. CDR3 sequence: CASSGGAPSYEQYF. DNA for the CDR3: TGCGCCAGCAGCGGGGGGGCGCCGTCCTACGAGCAGTACTTC.

The CDR3 DNA sequence: TGTGCCAGCAGCCCGGGGACAAACCAGGGCGAGCAGTTCTTC. As protein: CASSPGTNQGEQFF. The chain employs TRBV5-6 and TRBJ2-1; tentative D call: TRBD1 (6 bases). The germline gives CDR1 SGHDT, CDR2 YYEEEE. V lost 4 bases and J 10 bases, leaving 18 bases between the germline ends. CDR3 length equals 14 residues.

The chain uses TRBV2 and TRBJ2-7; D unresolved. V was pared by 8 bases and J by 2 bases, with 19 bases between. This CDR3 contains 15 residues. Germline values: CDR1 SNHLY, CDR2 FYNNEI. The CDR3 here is CASVEQSTGPYEQYF. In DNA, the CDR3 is TGTGCCAGCGTCGAACAGAGTACTGGCCCCTACGAGCAGTACTTC.

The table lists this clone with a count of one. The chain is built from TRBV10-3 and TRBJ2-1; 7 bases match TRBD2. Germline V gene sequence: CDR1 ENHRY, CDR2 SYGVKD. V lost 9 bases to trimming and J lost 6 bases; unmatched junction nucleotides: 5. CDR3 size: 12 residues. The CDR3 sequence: CAIGGGGNEQFF. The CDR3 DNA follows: TGTGCCATAGGTGGCGGGGGCAATGAGCAGTTCTTC.

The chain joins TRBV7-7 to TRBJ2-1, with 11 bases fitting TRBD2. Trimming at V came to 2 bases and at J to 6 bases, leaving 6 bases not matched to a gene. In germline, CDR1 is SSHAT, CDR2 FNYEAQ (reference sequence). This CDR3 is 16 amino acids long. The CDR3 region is CASSLIVAGGPNEQFF. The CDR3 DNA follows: TGTGCCAGCAGCTTAATTGTAGCGGGAGGGCCCAATGAGCAGTTCTTC.